These 21 T cell receptor beta chains came from one sample sequenced in a study of OX40 agonist ivuxolimab in advanced cancers. This table comes from immunoSEQ multiplex PCR, and its TCRdb copy is limited to in-frame clones, with some not included. The data show around 70,000 clones, 80% to 85% seen once. The specimen comprised CD4+ or CD8+ T cells sorted from blood, sampled in a trial of the OX40 agonist ivuxolimab. These receptors were obtained from an adult with an advanced solid tumor such as melanoma, head and neck, liver or kidney cancer.

The V call is TRBV19, the J call TRBJ2-1, with unresolved D. The CDR3 covers 14 residues. CDR1 LNHDA and CDR2 SQIVND come from the germline V gene (reference sequence). V was trimmed by 3 bases and J by 8 bases, leaving 14 bases between them. The CDR3 protein is CASSISLEVDEQFF. The CDR3 nucleotides are TGTGCCAGTAGTATCTCCCTAGAGGTCGATGAGCAGTTCTTC.

This rearrangement joins TRBV10-3 to TRBJ2-7; no firm D call. CDR1 and CDR2 (germline): ENHRY, SYGVKD. The ends were cut back, 6 bases at V and 0 bases at J, with 12 bases in the middle. The CDR3 has 14 amino acids. The CDR3 coding sequence is TGTGCCATCAGCGCGCTGGATAGCTCCTACGAGCAGTACTTC. Amino acid sequence: CAISALDSSYEQYF.

This clone was picked up a small number of times. The CDR3 DNA sequence: TGTGCCAGCAGCCGGACCACCTACGAGCAGTACTTC. Translated, it gives CASSRTTYEQYF. This rearrangement joins TRBV7-2 to TRBJ2-7; D uncertain. The V end was cut by 5 bases, the J end by 2 bases, with 7 bases between. Germline CDR1 is SGHTA and CDR2 is FQGNSA. CDR3 size: 12 residues. Looking up the rest from reference TRBV7-2 and TRBJ2-7 gives the full variable domain: GAGVSQSPSNKVTEKGKDVELRCDPISGHTALYWYRQSLGQGLEFLIYFQGNSAPDKSGLPSDRFSAERTGGSVSTLTIQRTQQEDSAVYLCASSRTTYEQYFGPGTRLTVT.

The chain is built from TRBV9 and TRBJ2-2; D not resolved. In germline, CDR1 is SGDLS, CDR2 YYNGEE. V was cut by 3 bases and J by 4 bases, with 7 bases left in between. The CDR3 covers 13 residues. The CDR3 DNA follows: TGTGCCAGCAGCGCACTGGGCACCGGGGAGCTGTTTTTT. Its translation: CASSALGTGELFF. Full variable domain (missing parts from reference TRBV9 and TRBJ2-2): DSGVTQTPKHLITATGQRVTLRCSPRSGDLSVYWYQQSLDQGLQFLIQYYNGEERAKGNILERFSAQQFPDLHSELNLSSLELGDSALYFCASSALGTGELFFGEGSRLTVL.

This chain joins TRBV6-5 and TRBJ2-7; 11 bases align to TRBD1. The CDR3 has 15 amino acids. The V and J ends lost 5 bases and 3 bases, in that order; junction bases with no gene match: 6. The germline V gene has CDR1 MNHEY and CDR2 SVGAGI. This CDR3 reads CASSTTGTGGYEQYF. The CDR3 nucleotides read TGTGCCAGCAGTACCACCGGGACAGGGGGCTACGAGCAGTACTTC.

The chain employs TRBV6-1 and TRBJ2-5, with 7 positions matching TRBD2. The germline V gene has CDR1 MNHNS and CDR2 SASEGT. This CDR3 contains 16 residues. V dropped 0 bases and J dropped 1; count of bases not matched to a gene: 5. DNA of the CDR3: TGTGCCAGCAGTGAAGCGCCTAGCGGCCCCCAAGAGACCCAGTACTTC. Protein product: CASSEAPSGPQETQYF.

V usage is TRBV7-8 and J usage is TRBJ2-7; D is perhaps TRBD1 or TRBD2 (5 bases each). This CDR3 is 15 amino acids long. The germline V gene has CDR1 SGHVS and CDR2 FQNEAQ. V lost 0 bases, J lost 3 bases, and 12 bases lay in between. CDR3 coding DNA: TGTGCCAGCAGCTTAGCAGGGACGGCTCTCTACGAGCAGTACTTC. This translates into CASSLAGTALYEQYF.

In nucleotides, the CDR3 is TGTGCCAGCAGTGAACTAGCGGGTGCCACCGGGGAGCTGTTTTTT. It encodes CASSELAGATGELFF. The chain carries TRBV6-1 and TRBJ2-2, with TRBD2 matching 8 bases. J lost 4 bases, V lost 2 bases, and 3 bases had no gene match. The CDR3 loop spans 15 amino acids. Per germline, CDR1 MNHNS and CDR2 SASEGT.

The chain carries TRBV5-4 and TRBJ2-2; 14 bases fit TRBD2. The V gene's germline CDR1 is SGHNT and CDR2 YYREEE (reference sequence). The trim removed 3 bases at V and 5 bases at J, leaving 3 bases unmatched. The CDR3 is 16 amino acids. CDR3 residues: CASSWGLAGATGELFF. In DNA form, the CDR3 reads TGTGCCAGCAGCTGGGGACTAGCGGGAGCTACCGGGGAGCTGTTTTTT.

A single count supports this clone. This rearrangement joins TRBV19 to TRBJ2-7; a weak D match, TRBD1 (5 bases). The CDR3 is 15 residues long. Trimming cost V 4 bases and J 4 bases, with 17 bases left between them. The germline V gene has CDR1 LNHDA and CDR2 SQIVND (reference sequence). As DNA, the CDR3 is TGTGCCAGTAGTACCCAGGGCGCCCCTGGGTACGAGCAGTACTTC. It encodes CASSTQGAPGYEQYF.

This rearrangement joins TRBV27 to TRBJ2-7, with 10 bases matching TRBD2. This CDR3 region has 16 residues. Trimming cost V 5 bases and J 2 bases; bases outside gene matches: 9. Looked up from germline, CDR1 is MNHEY and CDR2 is SMNVEV (reference sequence). CDR3 sequence reads: CASSLDTSGTTYEQYF. CDR3 coding DNA: TGTGCCAGCAGTCTCGATACTAGCGGGACTACCTACGAGCAGTACTTC.

The chain recombines TRBV19 with TRBJ1-2; D possibly corresponds to TRBD1 (6 bases). CDR3 length equals 16 residues. Germline V gene data show CDR1 as LNHDA and CDR2 as SQIVND (reference sequence). Trimming took 5 bases from V and 3 from J, leaving 19 bases between them. The CDR3 loop reads CASSGGGQLRDYGYTF. The DNA of the CDR3 is TGTGCCAGTAGTGGCGGGGGGCAGCTCCGGGACTATGGCTACACCTTC.

This sequence joins TRBV6-5 and TRBJ2-5; D is perhaps TRBD1 (5 bases). The CDR3 covers 14 residues. CDR1 and CDR2 from the germline V gene are MNHEY and SVGAGI. V gave up 6 bases and J gave up 5 bases, with 16 bases separating them. CDR3 sequence (DNA): TGTGCCAGCAGCCCAGGGCGCGCGGCGGAGACCCAGTACTTC. This codes for CASSPGRAAETQYF.

This clone was found once. CDR3 protein: CASSLDQAGTDTQYF. CDR3 sequence (DNA): TGTGCCAGCAGCTTAGACCAAGCGGGCACAGATACGCAGTATTTT. The rearrangement uses TRBV7-8 and TRBJ2-3, with D perhaps TRBD2 (5 bases). Trimming pared 1 base from V and 1 base from J, leaving 9 bases between. The CDR3 loop spans 15 amino acids. Germline CDR1 is SGHVS and CDR2 is FQNEAQ.

V gene TRBV7-2 combines with J gene TRBJ2-5; 11 bases map to TRBD1. Germline V gene data show CDR1 as SGHTA and CDR2 as FQGNSA. The CDR3 consists of 16 residues. The V and J ends lost 2 bases and 7 bases, in that order; junction bases with no gene match: 9. The CDR3 nucleotides are TGTGCCAGCAGCTTACGCGGACAGGGGGCATTTGGGACCCAGTACTTC. As protein: CASSLRGQGAFGTQYF.

The chain carries TRBV27 and TRBJ2-7; 7 nucleotides match TRBD2. The V gene end was trimmed by 5 bases and the J gene end by 7 bases; junction bases not matched to a gene: 17. CDR3 size: 16 residues. Germline loops: CDR1 MNHEY, CDR2 SMNVEV (reference sequence). CDR3 DNA sequence: TGTGCCAGCAGTCCCCTTGGCGGGAGAATCAACGATGAGCAGTACTTC. The encoded protein is CASSPLGGRINDEQYF.

For the CDR3, the DNA is TGTGCCAGTAGTATCAATAGCGGGGACAGGGGTAATGAGCAGTTCTTC. Amino acid sequence: CASSINSGDRGNEQFF. This chain uses TRBV19 with TRBJ2-1, with 10 bases identical to TRBD1. The CDR3 has 16 residues. Germline values: CDR1 LNHDA, CDR2 SQIVND (reference sequence). Trimming took 3 bases from V and 7 from J; bases not matched to a gene: 9.

The chain links TRBV6-6 to TRBJ2-1, with D unresolved. This CDR3 contains 15 residues. V was clipped by 7 bases and J by 3 bases, with 16 bases between them. Per germline, CDR1 MNHNY and CDR2 SVGAGI (reference sequence). The CDR3 here is CASTPLGSIYNEQFF. DNA of the CDR3: TGTGCCAGCACCCCCCTAGGATCGATCTACAATGAGCAGTTCTTC.

V is TRBV19 and J is TRBJ1-4; tentative D call: TRBD1 (6 bases). V lost 3 bases and J lost 3, with 17 bases in between. The V gene's germline CDR1 is LNHDA and CDR2 SQIVND (reference sequence). The CDR3 is 17 residues long. The CDR3 reads CASSIADRILSNEKLFF. The CDR3 DNA reads as TGTGCCAGTAGTATCGCGGACAGAATTTTATCTAATGAAAAACTGTTTTTT.

J is TRBJ1-1 and V is TRBV5-1, with D maybe TRBD1 (6 bases). V lost 2 bases to trimming and J lost 1 base, with 15 bases between them. Germline V CDR1 and CDR2: SGHRS, YFSETQ. There are 16 residues in the CDR3. For the CDR3, the DNA is TGCGCCAGCAGCTTCGGATTTGGGGGGCGGAACACTGAAGCTTTCTTT. Translated, it gives CASSFGFGGRNTEAFF. Combining the CDR3 with reference TRBV5-1 and TRBJ1-1 gives the whole variable domain KAGVTQTPRYLIKTRGQQVTLSCSPISGHRSVSWYQQTPGQGLQFLFEYFSETQRNKGNFPGRFSGRQFSNSRSEMNVSTLELGDSALYLCASSFGFGGRNTEAFFGQGTRLTVV.

The genes are TRBV5-1 and TRBJ1-1; no clear D. The CDR3 has 15 residues. V gave up 4 bases and J gave up 4 bases, with 17 bases separating them. The germline CDR1 and CDR2 sequences are SGHRS and YFSETQ. CDR3 protein: CASSPEGGFVTEAFF. Written as DNA, the CDR3 is TGCGCCAGCAGCCCGGAAGGAGGGTTTGTCACTGAAGCTTTCTTT.